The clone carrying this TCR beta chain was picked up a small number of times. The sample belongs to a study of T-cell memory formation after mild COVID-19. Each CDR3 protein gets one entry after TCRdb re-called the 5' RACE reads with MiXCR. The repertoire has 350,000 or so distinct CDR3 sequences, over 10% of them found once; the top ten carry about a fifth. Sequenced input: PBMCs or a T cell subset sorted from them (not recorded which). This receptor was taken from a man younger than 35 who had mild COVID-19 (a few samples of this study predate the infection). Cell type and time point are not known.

The CDR3 sequence: CASSDPQLPPGDTIYF. CDR3 nucleotides: TGTGCCAGCAGTGATCCACAGCTTCCCCCTGGGGACACCATATATTTT. This chain links TRBV25-1 with TRBJ1-3; D gene unclear. Deletions cut 3 bases from V and 8 bases from J, with 20 bases between. Germline-derived CDR1 and CDR2 are MGHDK and SYGVNS. CDR3 length: 16 amino acids.